These 7 T cell receptor beta chains were sequenced from one sample in a study of T cells in localized non-small cell lung cancer. Only in-frame clones appear in the TCRdb table, and some are missing; sequencing was by immunoSEQ multiplex PCR. The sample records roughly 84,000 clones, more than 70% being singletons. Sequencing was performed on peripheral blood, taken before any cancer treatment. Receptors were obtained from a woman aged 35-75 years with stage I squamous cell lung carcinoma.

The chain's CDR3 is CSVVVGGGWDTQYF. Here the CDR3 DNA reads TGCAGCGTTGTGGTGGGGGGGGGCTGGGATACGCAGTATTTT. This chain uses TRBV29-1 with TRBJ2-3; weak D call: TRBD2 (7 bases). Germline lookup yields CDR1 SQVTM and CDR2 ANQGSEA. The CDR3 spans 14 residues. V lost 4 bases, J lost 6 bases, and 17 bases lay in between.

The chain links TRBV7-2 to TRBJ1-4, with TRBD1 as a possible D gene (5 bases). Per the germline V gene, CDR1 is SGHTA and CDR2 is FQGNSA. CDR3 length: 17 residues. V gave up 0 bases and J gave up 5 bases, with 16 bases separating them. The CDR3 here is CASSLAGATAPNEKLFF. In nucleotides, the CDR3 is TGTGCCAGCAGCTTAGCAGGGGCCACGGCCCCGAATGAAAAACTGTTTTTT.

This clone was picked up a small number of times. The rearrangement links TRBV30 to TRBJ1-1; D remains unclear. V was trimmed by 0 bases and J by 4 bases, leaving 9 bases between them. The CDR3 has 13 residues. Germline V gene sequence: CDR1 GTSNPN, CDR2 SVGIG (reference sequence). The chain's CDR3 is CAWSVGSRTEAFF. In nucleotides, the CDR3 is TGTGCCTGGAGTGTAGGGTCGCGCACTGAAGCTTTCTTT.

The V gene is TRBV30, the J gene TRBJ1-3; D unresolved. Germline assignment: CDR1 GTSNPN and CDR2 SVGIG (reference sequence). The V gene lost 4 bases and the J gene lost 0 bases, with 7 bases spanning the gap. The CDR3 runs to 13 residues. In DNA, the CDR3 is TGTGCCTGGAACGCCGACTCTGGAAACACCATATATTTT. Translation: CAWNADSGNTIYF. The entire variable domain, with the rest obtained from reference TRBV30 and TRBJ1-3, is as follows: SQTIHQWPATLVQPVGSPLSLECTVEGTSNPNLYWYRQAAGRGLQLLFYSVGIGQISSEVPQNLSASRPQDRQFILSSKKLLLSDSGFYLCAWNADSGNTIYFGEGSWLTVV.

CDR3 region: CASSLGQGFTDTQYF. The CDR3 DNA sequence: TGTGCCAGTAGTCTGGGACAGGGCTTCACAGATACGCAGTATTTT. V is TRBV19 and J is TRBJ2-3; TRBD1 matches 9 bases. V trimming: 5 bases; J trimming: 2 bases; junction bases outside the gene matches: 5. Germline lookup yields CDR1 LNHDA and CDR2 SQIVND (reference sequence). The CDR3 loop spans 15 amino acids.

The J gene is TRBJ1-5, the V gene TRBV27, with D possibly being TRBD1 (6 bases). Trimming pared 5 bases from V and 4 bases from J, leaving 9 bases between. The CDR3 is 13 amino acids. The germline V gene encodes CDR1 MNHEY and CDR2 SMNVEV (reference sequence). The CDR3 region has the DNA TGTGCCAGCAGTCAGGACAGAAATCAGCCCCAGCATTTT. Its translation is CASSQDRNQPQHF.

The V gene is TRBV7-9, the J gene TRBJ1-6; D is possibly TRBD1 (5 bases). V was shortened by 1 base and J by 10 bases, with 14 bases between the two germline ends. Germline V gene data show CDR1 as SEHNR and CDR2 as FQNEAQ (reference sequence). This CDR3 is built from 15 residues. CDR3 amino acids: CASSLGGQPNSPLHF. CDR3 nucleotides: TGTGCCAGCAGCTTAGGGGGCCAACCCAACTCACCCCTCCACTTT.